These T cell receptor beta chains were read from a single sample in a study of identifying expanded T cells in peripheral blood. Generated by immunoSEQ multiplex PCR, the TCRdb table keeps only in-frame clones and is missing some. This sample has about 52,000 clones, with around 82% found just once. The specimen sequenced was blood. The receptors derive from a person aged 18 to 75 in good health. CDR3s include the opening cysteine and the closing phenylalanine or tryptophan. D genes are given only for firm matches.

cdr3_aa,d_call,j_call,v_call
CAWASRAGEKLFF,.,TRBJ1-4,TRBV30
CASSPRVDTQYF,.,TRBJ2-3,TRBV6-5
CARHPKGTLSSYNEQFF,.,TRBJ2-1,TRBV6-7
CASSLAKAGVGELFF,TRBD2,TRBJ2-2,TRBV7-2
CASSNGGAGTDTQYF,.,TRBJ2-3,TRBV19
CASSRQGAATEAFF,TRBD1,TRBJ1-1,TRBV14
CASSEHLGDRDTEAFF,.,TRBJ1-1,TRBV10-2
CASSDGGGPGETQYF,.,TRBJ2-5,TRBV2
CASSGGTDLNTEAFF,.,TRBJ1-1,TRBV5-1
CASSFRGGTDTQYF,.,TRBJ2-3,TRBV7-9
CASSSNWLADFIDTQYF,TRBD2,TRBJ2-3,TRBV7-9
CASSLIPGVGGTDTQYF,.,TRBJ2-3,TRBV7-2
CASSPEGSPRGAGELFF,.,TRBJ2-2,TRBV18
CASSFLGTGTYNEQFF,TRBD1,TRBJ2-1,TRBV7-2
CASSLASSPTNEQFF,.,TRBJ2-1,TRBV27
CASSVADRRNEKLFF,.,TRBJ1-4,TRBV9
CASSIIGRGRSNTEAFF,.,TRBJ1-1,TRBV19
CASSQTGLNSPLHF,.,TRBJ1-6,TRBV6-8
CASSSGGTGYRRETQYF,TRBD1,TRBJ2-5,TRBV5-4
CASSRESSYEQYF,.,TRBJ2-7,TRBV6-1
CASGIGVKNTGELFF,.,TRBJ2-2,TRBV11-3
CASSSNGQNYGYTF,.,TRBJ1-2,TRBV7-2
CASSPTRRVDTQYF,.,TRBJ2-3,TRBV7-9
CASSSNRADTQYF,.,TRBJ2-3,TRBV5-6
CASSLRGGEQFF,.,TRBJ2-1,TRBV7-9
CASSPERLSGNTIYF,.,TRBJ1-3,TRBV7-8
CASSLRPGQGLAGAHNEQFF,TRBD2,TRBJ2-1,TRBV7-6
CASSLGPSGRSYNEQFF,TRBD2,TRBJ2-1,TRBV5-1
CASSSTLGVYEQFF,.,TRBJ2-1,TRBV5-6
CASSIATGVSYEQYF,.,TRBJ2-7,TRBV19
CASSQDSSGFYNEQFF,.,TRBJ2-1,TRBV4-1
CASSYLGQGYTGELFF,TRBD1,TRBJ2-2,TRBV6-5
CASSQDKTDRSPQHF,.,TRBJ1-5,TRBV4-1
CASRDSSTNEKLFF,.,TRBJ1-4,TRBV2
CASSPGGGSIITDTQYF,.,TRBJ2-3,TRBV5-1
CASSPHGQNTEAFF,.,TRBJ1-1,TRBV4-1
CASSSGDRGRGAEAFF,TRBD1,TRBJ1-1,TRBV19